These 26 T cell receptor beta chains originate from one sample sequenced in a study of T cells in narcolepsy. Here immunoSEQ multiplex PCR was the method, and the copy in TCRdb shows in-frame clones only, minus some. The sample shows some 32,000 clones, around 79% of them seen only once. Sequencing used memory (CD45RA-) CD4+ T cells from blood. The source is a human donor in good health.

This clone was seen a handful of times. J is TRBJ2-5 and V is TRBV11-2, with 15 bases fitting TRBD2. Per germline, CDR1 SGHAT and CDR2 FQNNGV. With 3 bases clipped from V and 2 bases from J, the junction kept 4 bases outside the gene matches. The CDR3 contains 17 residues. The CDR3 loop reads CASSLGLAGGSQETQYF. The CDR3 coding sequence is TGTGCCAGCAGCTTGGGACTAGCGGGAGGTTCTCAAGAGACCCAGTACTTC.

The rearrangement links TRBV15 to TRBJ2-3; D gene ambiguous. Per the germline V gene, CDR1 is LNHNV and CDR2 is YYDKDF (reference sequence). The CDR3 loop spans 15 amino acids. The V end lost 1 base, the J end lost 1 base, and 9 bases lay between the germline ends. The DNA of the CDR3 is TGTGCCACCAGCAGAGGAGCGCTAGGCACAGATACGCAGTATTTT. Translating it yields CATSRGALGTDTQYF. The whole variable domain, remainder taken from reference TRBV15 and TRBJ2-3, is DAMVIQNPRYQVTQFGKPVTLSCSQTLNHNVMYWYQQKSSQAPKLLFHYYDKDFNNEADTPDNFQSRRPNTSFCFLDIRSPGLGDTAMYLCATSRGALGTDTQYFGPGTRLTVL.

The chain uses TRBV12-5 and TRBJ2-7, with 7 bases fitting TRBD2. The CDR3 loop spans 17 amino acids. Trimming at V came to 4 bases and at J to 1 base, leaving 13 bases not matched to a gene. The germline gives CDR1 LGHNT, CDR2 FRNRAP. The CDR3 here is CASGSPWGGGTSYEQYF. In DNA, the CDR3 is TGTGCTAGTGGTTCCCCCTGGGGGGGAGGTACGTCCTACGAGCAGTACTTC. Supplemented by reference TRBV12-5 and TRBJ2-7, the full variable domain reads DARVTQTPRHKVTEMGQEVTMRCQPILGHNTVFWYRQTMMQGLELLAYFRNRAPLDDSGMPKDRFSAEMPDATLATLKIQPSEPRDSAVYFCASGSPWGGGTSYEQYFGPGTRLTVT.

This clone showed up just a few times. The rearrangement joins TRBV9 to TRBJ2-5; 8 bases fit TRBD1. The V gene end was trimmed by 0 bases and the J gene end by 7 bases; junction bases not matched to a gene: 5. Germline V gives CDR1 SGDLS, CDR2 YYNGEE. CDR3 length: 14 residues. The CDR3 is CASSVEKGQVTQYF. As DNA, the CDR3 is TGTGCCAGCAGCGTAGAGAAGGGACAGGTGACCCAGTACTTC. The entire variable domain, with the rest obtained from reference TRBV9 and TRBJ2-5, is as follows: DSGVTQTPKHLITATGQRVTLRCSPRSGDLSVYWYQQSLDQGLQFLIQYYNGEERAKGNILERFSAQQFPDLHSELNLSSLELGDSALYFCASSVEKGQVTQYFGPGTRLLVL.

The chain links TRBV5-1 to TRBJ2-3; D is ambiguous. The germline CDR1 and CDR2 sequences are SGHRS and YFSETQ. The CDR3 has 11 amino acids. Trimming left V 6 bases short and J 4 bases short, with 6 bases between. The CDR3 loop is CASKKADTQYF. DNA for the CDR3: TGCGCCAGCAAAAAAGCAGATACGCAGTATTTT.

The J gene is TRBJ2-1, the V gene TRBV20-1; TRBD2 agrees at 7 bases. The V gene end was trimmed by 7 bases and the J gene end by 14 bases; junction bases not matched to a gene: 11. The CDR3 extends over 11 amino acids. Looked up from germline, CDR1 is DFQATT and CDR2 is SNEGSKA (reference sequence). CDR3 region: CSVRDYPGEFF. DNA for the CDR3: TGCAGTGTAAGGGACTACCCTGGGGAGTTCTTC.

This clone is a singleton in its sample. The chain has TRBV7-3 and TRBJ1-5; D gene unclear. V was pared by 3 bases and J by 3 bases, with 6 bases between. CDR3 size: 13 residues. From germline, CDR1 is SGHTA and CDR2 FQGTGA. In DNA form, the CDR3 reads TGTGCCAGCAGCTTTTCCGTCAATCAGCCCCAGCATTTT. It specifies CASSFSVNQPQHF.

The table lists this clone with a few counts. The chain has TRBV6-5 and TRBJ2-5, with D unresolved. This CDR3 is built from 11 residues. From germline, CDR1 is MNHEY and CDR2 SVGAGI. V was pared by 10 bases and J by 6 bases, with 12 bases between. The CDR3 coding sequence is TGTGCCACGGTGTTAAGGAAGACCCAGTACTTC. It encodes CATVLRKTQYF.

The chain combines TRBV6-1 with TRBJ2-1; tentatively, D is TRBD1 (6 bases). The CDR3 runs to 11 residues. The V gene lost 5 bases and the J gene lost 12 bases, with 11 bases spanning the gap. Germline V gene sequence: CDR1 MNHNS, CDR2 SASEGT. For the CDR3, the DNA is TGTGCCAGCAGTCACGACAGGATGCAGTTCTTC. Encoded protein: CASSHDRMQFF.

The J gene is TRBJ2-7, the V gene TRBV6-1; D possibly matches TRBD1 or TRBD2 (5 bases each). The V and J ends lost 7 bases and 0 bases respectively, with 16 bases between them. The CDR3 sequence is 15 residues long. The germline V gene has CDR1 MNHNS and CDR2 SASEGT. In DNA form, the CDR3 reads TGTGCCAGCACTCCCCGGGACGCCAGCTCCTACGAGCAGTACTTC. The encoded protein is CASTPRDASSYEQYF.

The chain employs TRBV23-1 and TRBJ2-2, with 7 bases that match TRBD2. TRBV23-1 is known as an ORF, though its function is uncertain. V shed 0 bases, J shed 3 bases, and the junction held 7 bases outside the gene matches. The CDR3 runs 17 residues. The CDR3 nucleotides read TGCGCCAGCAGTCAATCCGGAGCGGGGTTTGACACCGGGGAGCTGTTTTTT. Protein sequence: CASSQSGAGFDTGELFF.

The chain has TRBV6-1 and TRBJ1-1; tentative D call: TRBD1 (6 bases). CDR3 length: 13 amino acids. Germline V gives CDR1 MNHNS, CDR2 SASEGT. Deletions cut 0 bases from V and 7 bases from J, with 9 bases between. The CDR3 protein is CASSEAATGEAFF. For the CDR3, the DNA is TGTGCCAGCAGTGAAGCAGCGACAGGTGAAGCTTTCTTT.

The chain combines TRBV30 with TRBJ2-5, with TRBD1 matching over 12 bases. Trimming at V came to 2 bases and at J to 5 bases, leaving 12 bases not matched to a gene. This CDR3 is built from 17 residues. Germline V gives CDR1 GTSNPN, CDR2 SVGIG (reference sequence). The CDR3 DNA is TGTGCCTGGAGTCCCTTTTTGGGACAGGGGGCGAGGGAGACCCAGTACTTC. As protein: CAWSPFLGQGARETQYF.

The DNA for the CDR3 is TGTGCCAGCAAGGAATGGGGGACTAGCAGCCACAATGAGCAGTTCTTC. This codes for CASKEWGTSSHNEQFF. V usage is TRBV7-2 and J usage is TRBJ2-1; 9 bases align to TRBD2. This CDR3 region has 16 residues. Germline-derived CDR1 and CDR2 are SGHTA and FQGNSA. Trimming cost V 7 bases and J 5 bases; bases outside gene matches: 12.

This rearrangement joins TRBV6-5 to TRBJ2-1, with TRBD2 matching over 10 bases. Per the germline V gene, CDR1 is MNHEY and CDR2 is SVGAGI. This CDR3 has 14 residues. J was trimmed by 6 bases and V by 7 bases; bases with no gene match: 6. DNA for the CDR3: TGTGCCAGCACCCCTAGCGGGAGTGGCAATGAGCAGTTCTTC. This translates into CASTPSGSGNEQFF.

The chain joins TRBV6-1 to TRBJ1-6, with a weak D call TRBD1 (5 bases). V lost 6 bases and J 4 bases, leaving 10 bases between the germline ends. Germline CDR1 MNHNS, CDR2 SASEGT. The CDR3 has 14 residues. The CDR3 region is CASSLGEYNSPLHF. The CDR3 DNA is TGTGCCAGCAGCCTGGGGGAGTATAATTCACCCCTCCACTTT.

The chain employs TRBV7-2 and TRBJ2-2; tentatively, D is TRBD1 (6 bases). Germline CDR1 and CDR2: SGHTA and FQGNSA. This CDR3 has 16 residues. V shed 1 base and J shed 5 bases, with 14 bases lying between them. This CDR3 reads CASSLEGPGVTGELFF. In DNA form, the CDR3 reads TGTGCCAGCAGCTTAGAAGGTCCAGGGGTGACCGGGGAGCTGTTTTTT.

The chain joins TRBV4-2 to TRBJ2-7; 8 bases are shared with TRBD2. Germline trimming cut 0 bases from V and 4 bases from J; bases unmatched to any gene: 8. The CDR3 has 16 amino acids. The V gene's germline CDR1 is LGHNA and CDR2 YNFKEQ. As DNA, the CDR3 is TGTGCCAGCAGCCAAGAGTGGGGTGGCGGGAGGTACGAGCAGTACTTC. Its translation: CASSQEWGGGRYEQYF.

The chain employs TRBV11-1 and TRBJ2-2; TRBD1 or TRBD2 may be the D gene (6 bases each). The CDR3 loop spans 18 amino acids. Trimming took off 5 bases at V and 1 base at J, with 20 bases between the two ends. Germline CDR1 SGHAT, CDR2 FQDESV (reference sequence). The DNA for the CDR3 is TGTGCCAGCAGCAAGGGGGACGCCGGGACTCGGAACACCGGGGAGCTGTTTTTT. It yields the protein CASSKGDAGTRNTGELFF.

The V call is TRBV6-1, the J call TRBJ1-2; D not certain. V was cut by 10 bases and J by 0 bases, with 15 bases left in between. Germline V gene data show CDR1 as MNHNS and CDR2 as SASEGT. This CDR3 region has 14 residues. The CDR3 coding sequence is TGTGCCACCTACGCCTCACAGCCTAACTATGGCTACACCTTC. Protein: CATYASQPNYGYTF.

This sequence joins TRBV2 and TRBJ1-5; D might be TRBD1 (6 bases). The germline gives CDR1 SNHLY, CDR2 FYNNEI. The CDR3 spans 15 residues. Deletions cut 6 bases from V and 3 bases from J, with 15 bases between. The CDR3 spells CASSGSDRPNQPQHF. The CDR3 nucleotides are TGTGCCAGCAGCGGCTCCGACAGGCCCAATCAGCCCCAGCATTTT.

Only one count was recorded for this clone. DNA for the CDR3: TGTGCCAGCAGCTCGGGGGTCTCCTACGAGCAGTACTTC. It translates to CASSSGVSYEQYF. The V call is TRBV6-1, the J call TRBJ2-7, with D possibly TRBD2 on 6 matching bases. The CDR3 is 13 residues long. The germline gives CDR1 MNHNS, CDR2 SASEGT. V was cut by 6 bases and J by 0 bases, with 9 bases left in between.

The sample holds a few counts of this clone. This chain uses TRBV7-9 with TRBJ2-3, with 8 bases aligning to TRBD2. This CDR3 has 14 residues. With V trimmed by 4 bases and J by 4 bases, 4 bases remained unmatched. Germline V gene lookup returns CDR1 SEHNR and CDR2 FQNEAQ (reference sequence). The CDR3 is CASSYSGRADTQYF. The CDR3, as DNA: TGTGCCAGCAGCTACAGCGGGAGAGCAGATACGCAGTATTTT.

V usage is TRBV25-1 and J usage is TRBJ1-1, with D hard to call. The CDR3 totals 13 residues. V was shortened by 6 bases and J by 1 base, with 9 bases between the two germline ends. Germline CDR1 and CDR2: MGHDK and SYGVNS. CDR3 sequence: CASRSTRNTEAFF. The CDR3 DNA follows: TGTGCCAGCAGAAGTACCCGGAACACTGAAGCTTTCTTT.

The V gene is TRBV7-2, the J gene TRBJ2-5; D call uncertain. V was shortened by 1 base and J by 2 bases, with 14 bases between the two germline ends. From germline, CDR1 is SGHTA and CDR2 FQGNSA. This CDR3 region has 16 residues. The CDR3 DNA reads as TGTGCCAGCAGCTTAGTGGTGCCAGGTATACAAGAGACCCAGTACTTC. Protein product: CASSLVVPGIQETQYF.

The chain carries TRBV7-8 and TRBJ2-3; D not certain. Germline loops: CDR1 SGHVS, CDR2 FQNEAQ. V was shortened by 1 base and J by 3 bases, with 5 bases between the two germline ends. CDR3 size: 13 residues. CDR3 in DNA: TGTGCCAGCAGCTTAGGAGAAACAGATACGCAGTATTTT. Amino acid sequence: CASSLGETDTQYF.